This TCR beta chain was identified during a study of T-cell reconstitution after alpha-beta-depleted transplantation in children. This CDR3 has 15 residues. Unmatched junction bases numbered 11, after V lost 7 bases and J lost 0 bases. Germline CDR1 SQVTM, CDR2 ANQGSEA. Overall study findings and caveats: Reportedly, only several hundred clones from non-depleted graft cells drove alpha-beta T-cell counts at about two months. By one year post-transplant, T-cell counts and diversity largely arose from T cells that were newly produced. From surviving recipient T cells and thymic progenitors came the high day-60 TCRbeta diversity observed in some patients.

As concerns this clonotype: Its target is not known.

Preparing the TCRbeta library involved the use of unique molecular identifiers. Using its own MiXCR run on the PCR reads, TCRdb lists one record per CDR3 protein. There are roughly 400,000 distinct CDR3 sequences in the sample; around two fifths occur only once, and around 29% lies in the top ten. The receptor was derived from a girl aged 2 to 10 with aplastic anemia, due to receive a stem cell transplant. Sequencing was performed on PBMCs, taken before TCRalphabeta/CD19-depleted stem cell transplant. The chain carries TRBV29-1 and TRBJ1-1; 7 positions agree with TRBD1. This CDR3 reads CSDAGLGTVNTEAFF. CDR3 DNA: TGCAGCGACGCTGGTCTCGGGACAGTGAACACTGAAGCTTTCTTT.